This TCR beta chain was recorded in a study of control samples from healthy donors and cancer patients. V lost 4 bases and J lost 2, with 11 bases in between. Germline V gene lookup returns CDR1 MNHEY and CDR2 SVGAGI. The CDR3 consists of 14 residues. The data were produced by immunoSEQ multiplex PCR, yet TCRdb's version contains in-frame clones alone and is incomplete. The data show almost 95,000 clones, with 90% seen just once and roughly 3.4% held by the top ten. The sample taken for sequencing was blood. This chain connects TRBV6-5 to TRBJ1-1, with D perhaps matching TRBD1 (6 bases). The sequence was obtained from a young woman in good health. The CDR3 sequence: CASSFRGFNTEAFF. The CDR3 nucleotides read TGTGCCAGCAGTTTCAGGGGATTTAACACTGAAGCTTTCTTT.